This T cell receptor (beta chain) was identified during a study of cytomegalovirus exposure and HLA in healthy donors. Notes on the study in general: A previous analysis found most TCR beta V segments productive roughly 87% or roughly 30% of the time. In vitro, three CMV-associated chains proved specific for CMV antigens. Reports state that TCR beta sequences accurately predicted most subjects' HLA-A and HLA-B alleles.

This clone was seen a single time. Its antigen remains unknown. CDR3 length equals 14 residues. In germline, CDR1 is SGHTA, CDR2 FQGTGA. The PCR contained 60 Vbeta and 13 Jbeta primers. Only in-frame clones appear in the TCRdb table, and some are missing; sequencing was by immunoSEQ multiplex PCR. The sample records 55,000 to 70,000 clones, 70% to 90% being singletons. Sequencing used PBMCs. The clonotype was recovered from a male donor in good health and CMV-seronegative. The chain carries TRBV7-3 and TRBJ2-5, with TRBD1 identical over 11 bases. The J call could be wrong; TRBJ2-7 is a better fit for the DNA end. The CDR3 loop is CASSLGTGGGEQYF. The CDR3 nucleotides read TGTGCCAGCAGCTTAGGGACAGGGGGTGGCGAGCAGTACTTC.